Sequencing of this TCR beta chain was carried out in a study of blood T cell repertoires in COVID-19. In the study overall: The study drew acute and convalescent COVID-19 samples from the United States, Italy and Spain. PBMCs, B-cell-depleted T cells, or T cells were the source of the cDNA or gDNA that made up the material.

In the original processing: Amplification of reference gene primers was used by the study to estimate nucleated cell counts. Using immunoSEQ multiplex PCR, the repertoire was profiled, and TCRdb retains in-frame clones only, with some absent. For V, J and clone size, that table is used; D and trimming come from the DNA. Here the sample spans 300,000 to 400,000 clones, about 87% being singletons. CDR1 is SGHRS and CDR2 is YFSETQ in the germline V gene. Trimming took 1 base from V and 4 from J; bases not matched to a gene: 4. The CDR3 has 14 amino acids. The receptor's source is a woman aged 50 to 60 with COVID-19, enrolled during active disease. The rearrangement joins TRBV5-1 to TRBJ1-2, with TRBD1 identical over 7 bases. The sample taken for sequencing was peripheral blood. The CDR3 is CASSLTGDFYGYTF. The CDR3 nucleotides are TGCGCCAGCAGCTTGACAGGGGATTTCTATGGCTACACCTTC.